These T cell receptor beta chains were read from a single sample in a study of cytomegalovirus exposure and HLA in healthy donors. Assay: immunoSEQ multiplex PCR; the TCRdb copy retains only in-frame clones and omits some. The data contain over 150,000 clones, around 90% of them singletons. Material for sequencing was PBMCs. The receptors stem from a woman in her twenties or thirties in good health and CMV-seronegative. The CDR3 runs from the conserved cysteine through the conserved F or W. Each record gives: CDR3 protein, CDR3 DNA, V gene, clone size, J gene, D gene. D genes are given only for firm matches. Expanded clones are given a class, and other clones once, few, many or no size at all.

CDR3 protein: CASSVAQMNTEAFF
CDR3 DNA: TGTGCCAGCAGCGTAGCCCAGATGAACACTGAAGCTTTCTTT
V gene: TRBV9
clone size: .
J gene: TRBJ1-1
D gene: .

CDR3 protein: CASSPSGGTEAFF
CDR3 DNA: TGTGCCAGCTCGCCCTCGGGGGGCACTGAAGCTTTCTTT
V gene: TRBV18
clone size: .
J gene: TRBJ1-1
D gene: .

CDR3 protein: CASSLIDRGEQYF
CDR3 DNA: TGTGCCAGCAGCTTAATTGACAGGGGCGAGCAGTACTTC
V gene: TRBV7-8
clone size: .
J gene: TRBJ2-7
D gene: TRBD1

CDR3 protein: CAGSRNSDTEAFF
CDR3 DNA: TGTGCCGGGAGTAGGAACAGCGACACTGAAGCTTTCTTT
V gene: TRBV10-3
clone size: .
J gene: TRBJ1-1
D gene: .

CDR3 protein: CASSTGFPNQPQHF
CDR3 DNA: TGTGCCAGCAGCACAGGGTTTCCCAATCAGCCCCAGCATTTT
V gene: TRBV2
clone size: .
J gene: TRBJ1-5
D gene: .

CDR3 protein: CASRYSGGAVTGELFF
CDR3 DNA: TGTGCCAGTAGGTACAGCGGGGGGGCCGTGACCGGGGAGCTGTTTTTT
V gene: TRBV19
clone size: .
J gene: TRBJ2-2
D gene: TRBD2

CDR3 protein: CASSQDGLAGNEQYF
CDR3 DNA: TGCGCCAGCAGCCAAGATGGCCTAGCGGGAAACGAGCAGTACTTC
V gene: TRBV4-3
clone size: .
J gene: TRBJ2-7
D gene: TRBD2

CDR3 protein: CAISELSTVPTF
CDR3 DNA: TGTGCCATCAGTGAACTCTCGACAGTTCCCACCTTC
V gene: TRBV10-3
clone size: .
J gene: TRBJ1-2
D gene: .

CDR3 protein: CASSPREMNTEAFF
CDR3 DNA: TGTGCCAGCAGTCCCCGGGAGATGAACACTGAAGCTTTCTTT
V gene: TRBV6-6
clone size: .
J gene: TRBJ1-1
D gene: .

CDR3 protein: CASSSPNDQYNEQFF
CDR3 DNA: TGTGCCAGCAGTTCCCCAAACGATCAGTACAATGAGCAGTTCTTC
V gene: TRBV27
clone size: .
J gene: TRBJ2-1
D gene: .

CDR3 protein: CASGLPGRGYEQYF
CDR3 DNA: TGTGCTAGTGGTTTGCCAGGGAGGGGCTACGAGCAGTACTTC
V gene: TRBV12-5
clone size: .
J gene: TRBJ2-7
D gene: TRBD2

CDR3 protein: CASSEGLVSFRGYTEAFF
CDR3 DNA: TGCGCCAGCAGTGAAGGTCTGGTCTCCTTTAGAGGGTACACTGAAGCTTTCTTT
V gene: TRBV10-1
clone size: .
J gene: TRBJ1-1
D gene: .

CDR3 protein: CASSLLAGPQETQYF
CDR3 DNA: TGTGCCAGCAGTCTACTAGCGGGGCCACAAGAGACCCAGTACTTC
V gene: TRBV9
clone size: .
J gene: TRBJ2-5
D gene: TRBD2

CDR3 protein: CASSTGEEGNTEAFF
CDR3 DNA: TGTGCCAGCAGCACGGGGGAGGAGGGGAACACTGAAGCTTTCTTT
V gene: TRBV7-9
clone size: once
J gene: TRBJ1-1
D gene: .

CDR3 protein: CASGPATGQETQYF
CDR3 DNA: TGTGCTAGTGGTCCAGCCACGGGGCAAGAGACCCAGTACTTC
V gene: TRBV12-5
clone size: .
J gene: TRBJ2-5
D gene: .

CDR3 protein: CASSYSLFSGNTIYF
CDR3 DNA: TGTGCCAGCAGTTACTCGTTATTCTCTGGAAACACCATATATTTT
V gene: TRBV6-5
clone size: .
J gene: TRBJ1-3
D gene: .

CDR3 protein: CASSLLWTGEGYTF
CDR3 DNA: TGTGCCAGCAGCTTACTCTGGACAGGGGAGGGTTACACCTTC
V gene: TRBV7-9
clone size: .
J gene: TRBJ1-2
D gene: TRBD1

CDR3 protein: CASSTQWGGGPEAFF
CDR3 DNA: TGTGCCAGTAGTACCCAATGGGGGGGTGGGCCTGAAGCTTTCTTT
V gene: TRBV19
clone size: .
J gene: TRBJ1-1
D gene: .

CDR3 protein: CASSPPGDRGTGELFF
CDR3 DNA: TGTGCCAGCAGCCCTCCGGGGGACAGGGGAACCGGGGAGCTGTTTTTT
V gene: TRBV5-6
clone size: once
J gene: TRBJ2-2
D gene: TRBD1